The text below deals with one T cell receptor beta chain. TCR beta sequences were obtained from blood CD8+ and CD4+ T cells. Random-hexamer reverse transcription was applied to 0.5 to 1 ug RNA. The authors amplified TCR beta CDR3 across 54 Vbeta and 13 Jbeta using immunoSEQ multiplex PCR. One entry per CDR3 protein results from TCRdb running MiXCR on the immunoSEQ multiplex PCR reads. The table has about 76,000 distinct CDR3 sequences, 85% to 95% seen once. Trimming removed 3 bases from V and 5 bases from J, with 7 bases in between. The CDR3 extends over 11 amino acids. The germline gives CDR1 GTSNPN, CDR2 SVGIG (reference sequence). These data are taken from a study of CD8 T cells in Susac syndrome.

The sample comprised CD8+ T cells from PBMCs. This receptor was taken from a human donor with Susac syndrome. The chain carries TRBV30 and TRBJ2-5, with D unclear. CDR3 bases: TGTGCCTGGAGCCGACCGGAGACCCAGTACTTC. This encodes CAWSRPETQYF.